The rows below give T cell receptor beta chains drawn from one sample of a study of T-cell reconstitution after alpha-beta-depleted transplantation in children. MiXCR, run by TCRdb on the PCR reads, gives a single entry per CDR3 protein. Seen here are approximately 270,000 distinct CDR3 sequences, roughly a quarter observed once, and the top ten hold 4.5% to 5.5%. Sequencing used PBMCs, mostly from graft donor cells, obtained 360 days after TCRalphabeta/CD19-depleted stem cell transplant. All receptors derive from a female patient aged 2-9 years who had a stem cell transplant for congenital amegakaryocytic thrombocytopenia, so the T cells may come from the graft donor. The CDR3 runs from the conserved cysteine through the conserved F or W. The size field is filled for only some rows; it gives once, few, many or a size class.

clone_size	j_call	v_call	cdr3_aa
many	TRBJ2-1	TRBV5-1	CASSPSSGYNEQFF
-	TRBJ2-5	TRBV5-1	CASSFTGQETQYF
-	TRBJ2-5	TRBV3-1	CASSQDYRETQYF
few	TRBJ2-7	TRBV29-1	CSVGADSNQYF
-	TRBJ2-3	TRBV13	CASSRGFGGSNADTQYF
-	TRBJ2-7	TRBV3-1	CASSLTGLAGNFEQYF
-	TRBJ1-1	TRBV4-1	CASSQDLWGGTEAFF
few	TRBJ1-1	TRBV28	CASSSQGEARAFF
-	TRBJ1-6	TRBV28	CASRVGFSPLHF
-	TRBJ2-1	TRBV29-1	CSGRQGPSYNEQFF
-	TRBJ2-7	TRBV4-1	CASSYEGLAGNEQYF
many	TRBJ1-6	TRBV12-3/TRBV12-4	CASSLGQGPLHF
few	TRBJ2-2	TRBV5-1	CASSPSPGAKAGELFF
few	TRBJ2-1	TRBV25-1	CATPGQGPHEQFF
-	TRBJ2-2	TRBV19	CASSNVGELFF
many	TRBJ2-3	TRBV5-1	CASSLERDTQYF
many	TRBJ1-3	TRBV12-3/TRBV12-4	CASSLRRQGYGNTIYF
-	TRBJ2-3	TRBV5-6	CASSLWGRSPDTQYF
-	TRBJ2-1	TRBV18	CASSTGRGSYNEQFF
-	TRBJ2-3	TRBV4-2	CASSHRRTDTQYF
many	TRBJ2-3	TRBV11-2	CASSLDRPGVRITDTQYF
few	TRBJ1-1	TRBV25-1	CASARDWDTEAFF
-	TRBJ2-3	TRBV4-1	CASSQVPGQIFPDTQYF
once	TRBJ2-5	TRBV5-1	CASSRDRPHSQETQYF
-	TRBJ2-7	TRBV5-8	CASSPGQAHLVEQYF
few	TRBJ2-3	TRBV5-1	CASSLGGLPTDTQYF
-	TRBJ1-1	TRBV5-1	CASSQKTGKNTEAFF
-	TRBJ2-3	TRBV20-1	CSARDWLVGTDTQYF
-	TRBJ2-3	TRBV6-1	CASSVSDTQYF
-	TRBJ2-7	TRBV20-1	CSASGSSSYEQYF
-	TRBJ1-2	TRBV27	CASSQTPIGYGYTF
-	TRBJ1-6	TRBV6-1	CASRKVDMWNSPLHF
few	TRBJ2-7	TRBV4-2	CASSQDLSSGGTYEQYF
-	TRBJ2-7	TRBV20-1	CSASRTIEQYF
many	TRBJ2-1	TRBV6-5	CASSFSGSGNEQFF
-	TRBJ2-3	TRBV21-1	CASSSWRTSTDTQYF
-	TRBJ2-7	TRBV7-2	CASSPGWASEQYF
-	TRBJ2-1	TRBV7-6	CASSLRTSGKPYNEQFF
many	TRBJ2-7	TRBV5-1	CASFERTATYEQYF
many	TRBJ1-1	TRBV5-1	CASSTGASEGSEAFF